The T cell receptor beta chain under discussion was sequenced for a study of T-cell memory formation after mild COVID-19. The CDR3 loop spans 13 amino acids. V was cut by 5 bases and J by 1 base, with 9 bases left in between. TCRdb called the 5' RACE reads again in MiXCR, with one record for every CDR3 protein. The top ten clones hold 29% of a sample with about 40,000 distinct CDR3 sequences, over 9.5% of them seen once. The source material was PBMCs or a T cell subset sorted from them (not recorded which). The chain carries TRBV12-3 or TRBV12-4 and TRBJ2-7; tentatively, D is TRBD1 (6 bases). This sequence was found in a man between 18 and 29 years old who had mild COVID-19 (a few samples of this study predate the infection). Cell type and time point are not known. CDR3 DNA sequence: TGTGCCAGCAGTGTACAGGGTTCCTACGAGCAGTACTTC. It specifies CASSVQGSYEQYF.